These T cell receptor beta chains were read from a single sample in a study of blood T cell repertoires in COVID-19. The data were produced by immunoSEQ multiplex PCR, yet TCRdb's version contains in-frame clones alone and is incomplete. The table shows tens of thousands of clones, with 80% to 90% occurring only once. Specimen: peripheral blood. All receptors derive from a woman aged 45 to 65 with acute or convalescent COVID-19. Each CDR3 is given with its conserved first and last residue. A D gene is named only where the DNA matches it firmly. Not all rows give a size; the values are once, few, many and, for expanded clones, a class.

j_gene	d_gene	abundance	v_gene	CDR3nt	CDR3aa
TRBJ2-3	TRBD2	.	TRBV28	TGTGCCAGCAATTCCCCTGGGCTTGGGGCTAGCGGGAGGGCAACAGATACGCAGTATTTT	CASNSPGLGASGRATDTQYF
TRBJ2-3	TRBD2	.	TRBV5-5	TGTGCCAGCAGCTGGGGAGGGGTCGACACAGATACGCAGTATTTT	CASSWGGVDTDTQYF
TRBJ1-2	TRBD1	.	TRBV5-6	TGTGCCAGCAGCTCGAGACAGGGATCTAACTATGGCTACACCTTC	CASSSRQGSNYGYTF
TRBJ1-2	TRBD1	.	TRBV28	TGTGCCAGCCTTTCCCTCGGGCAGGGGGCGATTCGCGCCACCTTC	CASLSLGQGAIRATF
TRBJ2-3	.	.	TRBV15	TGTGCCACCAGGATAGCGGTTTCCCACACAGATACGCAGTATTTT	CATRIAVSHTDTQYF
TRBJ1-6	.	.	TRBV7-2	TGTGCCAGCAGCCCCCGTAAGAGCTCCTATAATTCACCCCTCCACTTT	CASSPRKSSYNSPLHF
TRBJ2-1	.	.	TRBV10-1	TGCGCCAGCAGTGAGTCGACTGGCAATGAGCAGTTCTTC	CASSESTGNEQFF
TRBJ1-1	.	.	TRBV2	TGTGCCAGCAGTGGACCGGGAGCTGAAGCTTTCTTT	CASSGPGAEAFF
TRBJ2-3	.	once	TRBV6-1	TGTGCCAGCAGTGTCGGGAACGCTCTGGGGTCAGATACGCAGTATTTT	CASSVGNALGSDTQYF
TRBJ1-5	TRBD1	few	TRBV28	TGTGCCAGCAGTCGGGACAGCCATAGCAATCAGCCCCAGCATTTT	CASSRDSHSNQPQHF
TRBJ2-5	TRBD1	.	TRBV19	TGTGCCAGTAGTACTGGACAGGGGGCTGGACAAGAGACCCAGTACTTC	CASSTGQGAGQETQYF
TRBJ2-5	.	.	TRBV5-1	TGCGCCAGCAGCTGGAGGGGGACAGAAGAGACCCAGTACTTC	CASSWRGTEETQYF
TRBJ1-3	TRBD1	.	TRBV4-1	TGCGCCAGCAGCCAAGAAGAGACAGGGACTGGAAACACCATATATTTT	CASSQEETGTGNTIYF
TRBJ1-5	TRBD1	.	TRBV28	TGTGCCAGCATACCGACAGGGTTGAATCAGCCCCAGCATTTT	CASIPTGLNQPQHF
TRBJ1-1	.	once	TRBV16	TGTGCCAGCAGCCACACCGGAACTAAAGACACTGAAGCTTTCTTT	CASSHTGTKDTEAFF
TRBJ2-1	.	once	TRBV5-6	TGTGCCAGCAACACATTTTTCAGCAATGAGCAGTTCTTC	CASNTFFSNEQFF
TRBJ2-1	.	.	TRBV7-9	TGTGCCAGCAGCTTAGACCTAGCGTTTGCGGATGAGCAGTTCTTC	CASSLDLAFADEQFF
TRBJ1-1	TRBD1	.	TRBV12-3/TRBV12-4	TGTGCCATCAGGGGGCTGAACACTGAAGCTTTCTTT	CAIRGLNTEAFF
TRBJ2-4	TRBD1	once	TRBV11-3	TGTGCCAGCAGCTCCCGGGACAGCAAAAACATTCAGTACTTC	CASSSRDSKNIQYF
TRBJ2-3	TRBD2	once	TRBV3-1/TRBV3-2	TGCCAGCTTCGGACTAGCGGGAGTACTAGCACAGATACGCAGTATTTT	CQLRTSGSTSTDTQYF
TRBJ1-2	.	.	TRBV27	TGTGCCAGCAGTTCCCTCCCGGGAAGGATCTATGGCTACACCTTC	CASSSLPGRIYGYTF
TRBJ1-4	TRBD1	.	TRBV29-1	TGCAGCGTCCCCCAGGGGGCAACTAATGAAAAACTGTTTTTT	CSVPQGATNEKLFF
TRBJ1-6	TRBD1	once	TRBV19	TGTGCCAGCCCGGGGGGGGCGGGGTGGGACAGTCACTCCTATAATTCACCCCTCCACTTT	CASPGGAGWDSHSYNSPLHF
TRBJ1-2	TRBD1	few	TRBV7-9	TGTGCCAGCAGCTCGTCGGGACAGCTAACTAACTATGGCTACACCTTC	CASSSSGQLTNYGYTF
TRBJ1-2	.	.	TRBV12-3/TRBV12-4	TGTGCCAGCAGTCCGGGGCTCACAGGGGGCTACACCTTC	CASSPGLTGGYTF
TRBJ2-7	TRBD2	once	TRBV19	TGTGCCAGTACCTCATCGCTCGGGGGGTCCTACGAGCAGTACTTC	CASTSSLGGSYEQYF